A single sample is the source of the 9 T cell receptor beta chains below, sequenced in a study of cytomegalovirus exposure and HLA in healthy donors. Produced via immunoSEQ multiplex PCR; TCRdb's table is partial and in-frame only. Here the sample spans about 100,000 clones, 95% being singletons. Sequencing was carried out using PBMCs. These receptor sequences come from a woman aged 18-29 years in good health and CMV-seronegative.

In DNA, the CDR3 is TGTGCCAGCAGCTCATTTCCTTACTCCGCGGGGGAGCTGTTTTTT. Protein: CASSSFPYSAGELFF. The gene calls are TRBV5-5 and TRBJ2-2; D is unclear. CDR1 and CDR2 (germline): SGHKS, YYEKEE (reference sequence). This CDR3 has 15 residues. The V and J ends lost 3 bases and 8 bases respectively, with 17 bases between them.

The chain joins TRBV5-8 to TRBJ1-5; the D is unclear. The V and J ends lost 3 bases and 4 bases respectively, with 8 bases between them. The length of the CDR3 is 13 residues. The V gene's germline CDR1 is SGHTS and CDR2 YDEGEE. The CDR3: CASSSELNQPQHF. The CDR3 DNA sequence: TGTGCCAGCAGCTCTGAGTTAAATCAGCCCCAGCATTTT.

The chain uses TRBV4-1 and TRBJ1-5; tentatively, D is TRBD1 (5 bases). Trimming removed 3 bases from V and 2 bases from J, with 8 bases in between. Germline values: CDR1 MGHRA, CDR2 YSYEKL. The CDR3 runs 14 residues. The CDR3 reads CASSQGRGNQPQHF. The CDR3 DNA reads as TGCGCCAGCAGCCAGGGGCGAGGCAATCAGCCCCAGCATTTT.

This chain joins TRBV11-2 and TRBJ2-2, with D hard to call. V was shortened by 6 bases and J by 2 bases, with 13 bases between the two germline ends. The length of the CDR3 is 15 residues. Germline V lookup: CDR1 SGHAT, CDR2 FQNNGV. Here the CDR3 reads CASSPTQINTGELFF. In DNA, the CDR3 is TGTGCCAGCAGTCCGACACAGATAAACACCGGGGAGCTGTTTTTT. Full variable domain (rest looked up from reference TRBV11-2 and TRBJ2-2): EAGVAQSPRYKIIEKRQSVAFWCNPISGHATLYWYQQILGQGPKLLIQFQNNGVVDDSQLPKDRFSAERLKGVDSTLKIQPAKLEDSAVYLCASSPTQINTGELFFGEGSRLTVL.

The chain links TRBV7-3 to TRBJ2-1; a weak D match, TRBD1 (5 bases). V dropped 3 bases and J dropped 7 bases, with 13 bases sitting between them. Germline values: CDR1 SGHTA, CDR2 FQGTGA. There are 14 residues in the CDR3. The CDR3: CASSFGHSWNEQFF. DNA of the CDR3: TGTGCCAGCAGCTTTGGACACTCCTGGAATGAGCAGTTCTTC.

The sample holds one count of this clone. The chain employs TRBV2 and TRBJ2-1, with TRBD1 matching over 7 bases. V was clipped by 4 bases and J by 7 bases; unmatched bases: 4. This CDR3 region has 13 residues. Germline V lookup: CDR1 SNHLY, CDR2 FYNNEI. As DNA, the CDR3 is TGTGCCAGCAGTGGACAGGGCGGGAATGAGCAGTTCTTC. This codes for CASSGQGGNEQFF. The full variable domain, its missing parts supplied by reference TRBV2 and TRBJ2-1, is EPEVTQTPSHQVTQMGQEVILRCVPISNHLYFYWYRQILGQKVEFLVSFYNNEISEKSEIFDDQFSVERPDGSNFTLKIRSTKLEDSAMYFCASSGQGGNEQFFGPGTRLTVL.

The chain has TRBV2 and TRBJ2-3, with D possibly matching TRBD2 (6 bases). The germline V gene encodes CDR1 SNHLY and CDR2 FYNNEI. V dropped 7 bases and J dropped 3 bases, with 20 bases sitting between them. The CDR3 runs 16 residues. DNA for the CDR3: TGTGCCAGCAACGGGGCCGGGGGTTTAAGGACAGATACGCAGTATTTT. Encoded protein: CASNGAGGLRTDTQYF.

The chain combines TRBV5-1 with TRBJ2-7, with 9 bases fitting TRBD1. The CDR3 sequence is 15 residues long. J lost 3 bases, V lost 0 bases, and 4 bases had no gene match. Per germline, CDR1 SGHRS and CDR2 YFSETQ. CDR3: CASSLGADRGYEQYF. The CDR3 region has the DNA TGCGCCAGCAGCTTGGGAGCGGACAGGGGCTACGAGCAGTACTTC.

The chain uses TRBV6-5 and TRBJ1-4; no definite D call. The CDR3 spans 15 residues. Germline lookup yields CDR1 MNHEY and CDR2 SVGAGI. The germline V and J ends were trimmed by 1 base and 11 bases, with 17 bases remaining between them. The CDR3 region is CASSYFAGRRAKLFF. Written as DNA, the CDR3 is TGTGCCAGCAGTTACTTTGCCGGGAGAAGGGCCAAACTGTTTTTT.